This TCR beta chain was captured by sequencing in a study of OX40 agonist ivuxolimab in advanced cancers. Whole-study findings and limits: Individuals who were partial responders at 0.1-3.0 mg/kg had clonal expansion that ranked among the lowest.

A note on this clone: Antigen: not known.

Here immunoSEQ multiplex PCR was the method, and the copy in TCRdb shows in-frame clones only, minus some. The sample has about 120,000 clones; more than 70% are singletons. Per germline, CDR1 SNHLY and CDR2 FYNNEI. Trimming took off 3 bases at V and 15 bases at J, with 15 bases between the two ends. The CDR3 is 13 residues long. The material was CD4+ or CD8+ T cells sorted from blood, obtained in a trial of the OX40 agonist ivuxolimab. The chain combines TRBV2 with TRBJ1-6; D call uncertain. The clonotype originates from an adult with an advanced solid tumor such as melanoma, head and neck, liver or kidney cancer. The DNA of the CDR3 is TGTGCCAGCAGTGATAACCCGGGTAGACTCCTCCACTTT. It yields the protein CASSDNPGRLLHF.